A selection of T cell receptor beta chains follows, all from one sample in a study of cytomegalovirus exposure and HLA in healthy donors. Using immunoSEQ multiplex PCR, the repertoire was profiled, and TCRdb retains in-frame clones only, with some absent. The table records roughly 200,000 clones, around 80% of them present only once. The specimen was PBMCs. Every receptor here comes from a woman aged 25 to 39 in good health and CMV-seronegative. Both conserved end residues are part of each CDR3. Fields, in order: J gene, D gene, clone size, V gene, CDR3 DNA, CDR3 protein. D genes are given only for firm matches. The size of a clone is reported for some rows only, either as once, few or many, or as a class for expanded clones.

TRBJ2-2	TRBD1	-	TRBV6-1	TGTGCCAGCAGTGTGAGAGGGGACAGCGCCAACACCGGGGAGCTGTTTTTT	CASSVRGDSANTGELFF
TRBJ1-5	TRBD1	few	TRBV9	TGTGCCAGCAGCGTCCGGGACAGGTGGTATCAGCCCCAGCATTTT	CASSVRDRWYQPQHF
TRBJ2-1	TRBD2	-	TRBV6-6	TGTGCCAGCAGTTCGACTAGCGGGGGAAGTCATGAGCAGTTCTTC	CASSSTSGGSHEQFF
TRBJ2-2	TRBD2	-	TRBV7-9	TGTGCCAGCAAACTAGCGGGAGGTCGGACCGGGGAGCTGTTTTTT	CASKLAGGRTGELFF
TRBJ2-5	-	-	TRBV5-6	TGTGCCAGCAGCCCTTCGAGGCAAGAGACCCAGTACTTC	CASSPSRQETQYF
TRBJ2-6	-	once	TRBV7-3	TGTGCCAGCAGCTGGGCACGCTCTGGGGCCAACGTCCTGACTTTC	CASSWARSGANVLTF
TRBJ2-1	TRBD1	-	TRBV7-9	TGTGCCAGTCAGACAGGGTTCTTGGATGAGCAGTTCTTC	CASQTGFLDEQFF
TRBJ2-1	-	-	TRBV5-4	TGTGCCAGCAGCTTGTCCCAGAATGAGCAGTTCTTC	CASSLSQNEQFF
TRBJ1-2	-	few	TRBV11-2	TGTGCCAGCAGCTCCACAGGGTATGGCTACACCTTC	CASSSTGYGYTF
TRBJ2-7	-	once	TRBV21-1	TGTGCCAGCAGCAAAGTGCCAGGGGGCTGCTACGAGCAGTACTTC	CASSKVPGGCYEQYF
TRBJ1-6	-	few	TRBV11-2	TGTGCCAGCAGCATGACCTCCCTAGGCCTCCACTTT	CASSMTSLGLHF
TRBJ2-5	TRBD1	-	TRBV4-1	TGCGCCAGCAGCCAAGCGGGACAGGGAGGAGAGACCCAGTACTTC	CASSQAGQGGETQYF
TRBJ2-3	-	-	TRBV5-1	TGCGCCAGCAGCCCAGAACAGCACCGCACAGATACGCAGTATTTT	CASSPEQHRTDTQYF
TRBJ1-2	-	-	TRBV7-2	TGTGCCAGCAGCTTAATACACATTAACTATGGCTACACCTTC	CASSLIHINYGYTF
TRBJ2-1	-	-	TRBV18	TGTGCCAGCTCACCCCGGGCGGGCTATGAGCAGTTCTTC	CASSPRAGYEQFF
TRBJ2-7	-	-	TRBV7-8	TGTGCCAGCAGCTTAAGTACAGGCTCCTACGAGCAGTACTTC	CASSLSTGSYEQYF
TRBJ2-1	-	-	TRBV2	TGTGCCAGCAGTGAGAATAGCGAAGATGAGCAGTTCTTC	CASSENSEDEQFF
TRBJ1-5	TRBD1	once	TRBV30	TGTGCCTGGAGGGGACAGGGCTATCAGCCCCAGCATTTT	CAWRGQGYQPQHF